What follows is one T cell receptor (beta chain) and its context. Data came from immunoSEQ multiplex PCR; TCRdb stores just in-frame clones and leaves some out. Of approximately 70,000 clones listed, about 97% are singletons. The data stem from a study of technical replicates of blood from a handful of donors. Germline values: CDR1 MNHEY, CDR2 SMNVEV (reference sequence). V was clipped by 1 base and J by 6 bases, with 13 bases between them. This CDR3 contains 14 residues. The TCR originated in a human donor in good health. The chain has TRBV27 and TRBJ2-7; D might be TRBD2 (6 bases). Sequencing input: T cells isolated from PBMCs. For the CDR3, the DNA is TGTGCCAGCAGTTTATTGGGGGGAGAGGGCGAGCAGTACTTC. Amino acids: CASSLLGGEGEQYF.